These 30 T cell receptor beta chains were sequenced from one sample in a study of human CD8 memory T cell subsets. UMI-labeled 5' RACE generated the TCR beta libraries. Reprocessing the 5' RACE reads, TCRdb reports a single entry for every CDR3 protein and omits DNA. The clone table shows about 7,900 distinct CDR3 sequences, with the ten largest holding less than 30%. The specimen was CD8+ T cells from PBMCs. These receptors came from a human donor in good health.

The chain employs TRBV29-1 and TRBJ2-3; TCRdb selects TRBD1, and the lack of DNA leaves this call unchecked. In germline, CDR1 is SQVTM, CDR2 ANQGSEA. The CDR3 is 15 residues long. The CDR3 sequence is CSVYSGADGTDTQYF.

This chain joins TRBV5-1 and TRBJ2-7; TCRdb's D gene call, TRBD1, goes unchecked for lack of DNA. Per germline, CDR1 SGHRS and CDR2 YFSETQ. The CDR3 has 14 amino acids. The CDR3 loop is CASSPTGFSYEQYF.

CDR3 sequence reads: CASSPWGDSNNEQFF. V is TRBV19 and J is TRBJ2-1; TCRdb designates TRBD1, a call that cannot be tested without DNA. CDR3 size: 15 residues. Germline-derived CDR1 and CDR2 are LNHDA and SQIVND (reference sequence).

This clonotype is identified as medium-sized from frequency. The J gene is TRBJ2-7, the V gene TRBV12-3 or TRBV12-4; TCRdb's D gene call, TRBD1, goes unchecked for lack of DNA. This CDR3 is 13 amino acids long. CDR3: CASSLGGSNEQYF.

Measured by frequency, this clonotype is medium-sized. The gene calls are TRBV7-9 and TRBJ2-1. The CDR3 sequence is 15 residues long. From germline, CDR1 is SEHNR and CDR2 FQNEAQ (reference sequence). The CDR3 sequence: CASSLVADAYNEQFF.

The chain couples TRBV7-9 to TRBJ2-5. This CDR3 is 13 amino acids long. Germline values: CDR1 SEHNR, CDR2 FQNEAQ (reference sequence). CDR3 loop: CASSLSVQETQYF.

This clonotype is medium-sized by frequency. This chain uses TRBV5-1 with TRBJ2-7; TCRdb designates TRBD2, a call that cannot be tested without DNA. The germline V gene encodes CDR1 SGHRS and CDR2 YFSETQ. The CDR3 runs to 16 residues. The chain's CDR3 is CASSLAGTSGGYEQYF.

The chain is built from TRBV5-6 and TRBJ2-2; the TRBD1 assignment by TCRdb is unverifiable without DNA. The CDR3 consists of 16 residues. Germline V gene data show CDR1 as SGHDT and CDR2 as YYEEEE. The CDR3 protein is CASSFLTGINTGELFF.

The gene calls are TRBV6-4 and TRBJ2-1; the D call from TCRdb, TRBD2, cannot be confirmed without DNA. Germline CDR1 reads MRHNA; CDR2 reads SNTAGT. This CDR3 spans 16 amino acids. This CDR3 is CASSDSAGYSYNEQFF.

The chain is built from TRBV7-8 and TRBJ2-4; with no DNA, the TCRdb D assignment of TRBD1 cannot be verified. The CDR3 length is 15 residues. Per the germline V gene, CDR1 is SGHVS and CDR2 is FQNEAQ. CDR3 loop: CASSLDYRGLDIQYF.

The chain joins TRBV29-1 to TRBJ2-7. The CDR3 sequence is 13 residues long. CDR1 and CDR2 (germline): SQVTM, ANQGSEA. CDR3: CSVEGTLPYEQYF.

V usage is TRBV9 and J usage is TRBJ2-3; TCRdb's D call, TRBD2, is unchecked because there is no DNA. CDR1 and CDR2 from the germline V gene are SGDLS and YYNGEE. The CDR3 extends over 16 amino acids. Here the CDR3 reads CASSVAASGGIDTQYF.

The chain carries TRBV12-3 or TRBV12-4 and TRBJ1-3. This CDR3 comprises 16 residues. The CDR3: CASSLAGPELGNTIYF.

The chain has TRBV3-1 and TRBJ2-5; the D call from TCRdb, TRBD1, cannot be confirmed without DNA. This CDR3 region has 14 residues. The V gene's germline CDR1 is LGHDT and CDR2 YNNKEL (reference sequence). The CDR3: CASSQTGSEETQYF.

This chain links TRBV19 with TRBJ2-3; TCRdb's D call, TRBD2, is unchecked because there is no DNA. CDR1 is LNHDA and CDR2 is SQIVND in the germline V gene (reference sequence). The CDR3 length is 13 residues. Here the CDR3 reads CASSALRGDTQYF.

V and J are TRBV27 and TRBJ2-7; absent DNA, TCRdb's TRBD1 call cannot be checked. This CDR3 is built from 14 residues. Germline loops: CDR1 MNHEY, CDR2 SMNVEV (reference sequence). The CDR3 is CASRPDSYAYEQYF.

Judged by frequency, this clonotype is medium-sized (0.01 to 0.1%). The rearrangement uses TRBV4-2 and TRBJ1-3. CDR1 and CDR2 from the germline V gene are LGHNA and YNFKEQ. CDR3 length: 16 amino acids. The CDR3 loop is CASGLGQGSSGNTIYF.

The chain couples TRBV4-1 to TRBJ2-1; TCRdb returns TRBD2, unconfirmable since there is no DNA. There are 16 residues in the CDR3. From germline, CDR1 is MGHRA and CDR2 YSYEKL. CDR3 sequence reads: CASSQVEGSSYNEQFF.

This chain uses TRBV9 with TRBJ2-3; checking the TCRdb D call of TRBD1 is not possible without DNA. Germline V gene sequence: CDR1 SGDLS, CDR2 YYNGEE. There are 14 residues in the CDR3. This CDR3 reads CASSPGQGTDTQYF.

Measured by frequency, this clonotype is medium-sized. This chain connects TRBV12-3 or TRBV12-4 to TRBJ2-7; TCRdb's D call of TRBD1 is untestable without DNA. The CDR3 runs 14 residues. The CDR3 spells CASSPHGTAYEQYF.

CDR3 region: CSAEATNEKLFF. The chain has TRBV20-1 and TRBJ1-4. CDR1 and CDR2 from the germline V gene are DFQATT and SNEGSKA (reference sequence). The length of the CDR3 is 12 residues.

The chain carries TRBV5-6 and TRBJ2-5. From germline, CDR1 is SGHDT and CDR2 YYEEEE. The CDR3 has 14 amino acids. The CDR3 spells CASSLAGFQETQYF.

This chain uses TRBV12-3 or TRBV12-4 with TRBJ2-1. This CDR3 spans 15 amino acids. The CDR3 sequence: CASSSRWLSYNEQFF.

This chain joins TRBV6-6 and TRBJ2-5. The V gene's germline CDR1 is MNHNY and CDR2 SVGAGI (reference sequence). The CDR3 is made up of 14 amino acids. The CDR3 protein is CASSSLKLRETQYF.

In terms of frequency, this clonotype is medium-sized (0.01 to 0.1%). The rearrangement joins TRBV12-3 or TRBV12-4 to TRBJ1-5. This CDR3 spans 15 amino acids. CDR3 residues: CASSLETDSNQPQHF.

By frequency, this clonotype is medium-sized. This chain's CDR3 is CASSKKKEDRGPNTEAFF. V gene TRBV21-1 combines with J gene TRBJ1-1; TCRdb gives TRBD1 as the D gene, but with no DNA this cannot be confirmed. TRBV21-1 counts as a pseudogene. CDR3 size: 18 residues.

This clonotype is labeled medium-sized based on frequency. The chain combines TRBV7-8 with TRBJ1-2; TCRdb lists TRBD1, though no DNA is available to test this call. CDR3 size: 15 residues. CDR1 and CDR2 from the germline V gene are SGHVS and FQNEAQ. CDR3 sequence reads: CASSLEVGGGYGYTF. The entire variable domain, with the rest obtained from reference TRBV7-8 and TRBJ1-2, is as follows: GAGVSQSPRYKVAKRGQDVALRCDPISGHVSLFWYQQALGQGPEFLTYFQNEAQLDKSGLPSDRFFAERPEGSVSTLKIQRTQQEDSAVYLCASSLEVGGGYGYTFGSGTRLTVV.

This clonotype is identified as medium-sized (0.01 to 0.1%) from frequency. The chain has TRBV19 and TRBJ2-1; the D call from TCRdb, TRBD1, cannot be confirmed without DNA. This CDR3 has 15 residues. Germline V CDR1 and CDR2: LNHDA, SQIVND (reference sequence). The CDR3 is CASSIYRGLGVEQFF.

The rearrangement joins TRBV5-1 to TRBJ1-2; TCRdb reports TRBD1, a call that lacks DNA to check it against. The CDR3 has 12 amino acids. The V gene's germline CDR1 is SGHRS and CDR2 YFSETQ. CDR3 sequence: CASSQMGGGYTF.

The chain carries TRBV7-9 and TRBJ2-1. Germline lookup yields CDR1 SEHNR and CDR2 FQNEAQ (reference sequence). The CDR3 length is 15 residues. CDR3 residues: CASSTSGSLYNEQFF.